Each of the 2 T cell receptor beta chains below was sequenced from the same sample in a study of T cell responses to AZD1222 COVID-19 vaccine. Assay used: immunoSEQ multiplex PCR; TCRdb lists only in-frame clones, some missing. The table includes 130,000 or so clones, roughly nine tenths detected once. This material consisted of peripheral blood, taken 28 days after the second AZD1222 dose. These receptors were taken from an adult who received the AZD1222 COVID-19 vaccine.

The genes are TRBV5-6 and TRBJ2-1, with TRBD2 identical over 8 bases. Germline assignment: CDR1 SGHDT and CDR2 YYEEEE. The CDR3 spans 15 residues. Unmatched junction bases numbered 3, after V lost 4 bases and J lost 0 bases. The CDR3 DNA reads TGTGCCAGCAGCCTGCGGGAGGACTCCTACAATGAGCAGTTCTTC. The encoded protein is CASSLREDSYNEQFF.

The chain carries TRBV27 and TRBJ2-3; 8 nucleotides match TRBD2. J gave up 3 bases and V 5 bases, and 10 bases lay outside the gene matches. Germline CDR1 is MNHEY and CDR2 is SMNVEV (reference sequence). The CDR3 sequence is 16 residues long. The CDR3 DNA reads TGTGCCAGCAGTCAAGCGGGACTAGTGGGGACAGATACGCAGTATTTT. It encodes CASSQAGLVGTDTQYF.